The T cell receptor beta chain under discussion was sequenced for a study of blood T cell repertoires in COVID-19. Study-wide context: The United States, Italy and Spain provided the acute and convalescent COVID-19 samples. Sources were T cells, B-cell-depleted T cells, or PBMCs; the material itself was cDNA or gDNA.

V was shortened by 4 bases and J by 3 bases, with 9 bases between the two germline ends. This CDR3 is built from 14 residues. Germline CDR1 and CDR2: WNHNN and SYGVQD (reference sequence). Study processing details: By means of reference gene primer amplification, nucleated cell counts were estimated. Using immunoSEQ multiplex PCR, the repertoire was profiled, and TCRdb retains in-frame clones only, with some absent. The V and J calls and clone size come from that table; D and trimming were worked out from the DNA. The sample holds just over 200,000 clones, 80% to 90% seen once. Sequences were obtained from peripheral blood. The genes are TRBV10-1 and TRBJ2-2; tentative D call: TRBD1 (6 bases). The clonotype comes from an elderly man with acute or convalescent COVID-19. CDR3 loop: CASSGGTYTGELFF. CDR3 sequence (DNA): TGCGCCAGCAGTGGGGGGACATACACCGGGGAGCTGTTTTTT.